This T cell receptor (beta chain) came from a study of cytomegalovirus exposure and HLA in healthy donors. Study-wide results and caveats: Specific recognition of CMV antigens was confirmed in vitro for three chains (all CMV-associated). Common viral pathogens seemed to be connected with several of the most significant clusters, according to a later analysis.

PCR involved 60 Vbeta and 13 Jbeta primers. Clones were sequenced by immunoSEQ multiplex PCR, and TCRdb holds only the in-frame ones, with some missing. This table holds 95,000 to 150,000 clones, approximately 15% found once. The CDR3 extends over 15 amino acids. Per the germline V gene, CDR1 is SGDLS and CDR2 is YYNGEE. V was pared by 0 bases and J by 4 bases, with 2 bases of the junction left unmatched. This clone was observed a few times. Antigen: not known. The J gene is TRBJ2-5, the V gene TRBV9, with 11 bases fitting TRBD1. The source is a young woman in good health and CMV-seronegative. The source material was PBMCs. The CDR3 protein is CASSVGGTGGETQYF. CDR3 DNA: TGTGCCAGCAGCGTAGGTGGGACAGGGGGAGAGACCCAGTACTTC.